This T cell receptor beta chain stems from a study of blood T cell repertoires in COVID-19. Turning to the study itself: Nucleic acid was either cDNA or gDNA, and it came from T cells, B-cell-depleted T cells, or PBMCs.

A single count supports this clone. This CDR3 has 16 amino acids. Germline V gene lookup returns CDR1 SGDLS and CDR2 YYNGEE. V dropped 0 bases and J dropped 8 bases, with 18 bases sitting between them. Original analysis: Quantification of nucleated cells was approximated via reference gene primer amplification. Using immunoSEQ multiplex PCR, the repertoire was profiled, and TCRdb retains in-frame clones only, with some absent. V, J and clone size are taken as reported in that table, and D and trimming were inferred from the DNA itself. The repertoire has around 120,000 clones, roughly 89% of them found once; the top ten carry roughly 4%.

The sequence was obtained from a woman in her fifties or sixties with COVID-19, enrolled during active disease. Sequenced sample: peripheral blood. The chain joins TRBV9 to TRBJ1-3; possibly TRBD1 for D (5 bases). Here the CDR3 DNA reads TGTGCCAGCAGCGTAGGGAATCCGAAGGGGCTGGACACCATATATTTT. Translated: CASSVGNPKGLDTIYF.